This T cell receptor beta chain was captured in a study of T-cell memory formation after mild COVID-19. TCRdb called the 5' RACE reads again in MiXCR, with one record for every CDR3 protein. Of approximately 500,000 distinct CDR3 sequences listed, more than 20% are singletons. CDR3 length: 15 amino acids. Trimming removed 0 bases from V and 1 base from J, with 10 bases in between. Germline V gene lookup returns CDR1 KGHSH and CDR2 LQKENI. This sequence joins TRBV18 and TRBJ2-7; D gene uncertain. The specimen was PBMCs or a T cell subset sorted from them (not recorded which). This clonotype originated in an adult woman who had mild COVID-19 (a few samples of this study predate the infection). Cell type and time point are not known. CDR3 bases: TGTGCCAGCTCACCACCTGGGTTGGGGTCCTACGAGCAGTACTTC. Protein: CASSPPGLGSYEQYF.